This TCR beta chain was identified in a study of OX40 agonist ivuxolimab in advanced cancers. About the study: Partial responses occurred in three patients (one hepatocellular carcinoma, two cutaneous melanoma).

The table came from immunoSEQ multiplex PCR; TCRdb's copy has only in-frame clones and leaves some out. The sample holds 55,000 to 85,000 clones; around 86% are singletons and the top ten take under 0.75%. CDR1 and CDR2 (germline): GTSNPN, SVGIG (reference sequence). CDR3 size: 13 residues. Deletions cut 1 base from V and 8 bases from J, with 11 bases between. Sequencing was performed on CD4+ or CD8+ T cells sorted from blood, taken in a trial of the OX40 agonist ivuxolimab. The chain has TRBV30 and TRBJ1-4; a possible D gene is TRBD1 (6 bases). The clonotype originates from an adult with an advanced solid tumor such as melanoma, head and neck, liver or kidney cancer. CDR3 in amino acids: CAWSGTEGEKLFF. CDR3 nucleotide sequence: TGTGCCTGGAGTGGGACAGAGGGCGAAAAACTGTTTTTT.